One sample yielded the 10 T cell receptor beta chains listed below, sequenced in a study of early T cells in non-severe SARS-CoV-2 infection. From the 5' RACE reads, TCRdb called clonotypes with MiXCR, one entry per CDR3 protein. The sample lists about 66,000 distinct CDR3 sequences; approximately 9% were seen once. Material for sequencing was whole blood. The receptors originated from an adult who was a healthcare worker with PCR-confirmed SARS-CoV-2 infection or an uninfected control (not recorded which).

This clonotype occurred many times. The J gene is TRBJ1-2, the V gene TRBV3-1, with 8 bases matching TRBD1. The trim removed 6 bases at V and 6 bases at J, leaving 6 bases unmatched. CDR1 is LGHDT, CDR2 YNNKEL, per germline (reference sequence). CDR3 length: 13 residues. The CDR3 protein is CASRNGQGHGYTF. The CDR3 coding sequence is TGTGCCAGCAGGAACGGACAGGGCCATGGCTACACCTTC.

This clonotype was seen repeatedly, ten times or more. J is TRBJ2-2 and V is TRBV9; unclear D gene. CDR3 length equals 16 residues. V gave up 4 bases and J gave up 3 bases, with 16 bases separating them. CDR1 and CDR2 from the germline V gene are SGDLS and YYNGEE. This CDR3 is CASSPSLARDTGELFF. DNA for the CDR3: TGTGCCAGCAGCCCCTCTCTGGCCCGGGACACCGGGGAGCTGTTTTTT.

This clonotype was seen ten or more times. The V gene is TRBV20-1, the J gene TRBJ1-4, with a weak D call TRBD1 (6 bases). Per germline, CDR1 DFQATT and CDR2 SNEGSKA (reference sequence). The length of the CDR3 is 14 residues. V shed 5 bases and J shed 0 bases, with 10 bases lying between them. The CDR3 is CSAVQGPTNEKLFF. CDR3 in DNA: TGCAGTGCTGTGCAGGGGCCAACTAATGAAAAACTGTTTTTT.

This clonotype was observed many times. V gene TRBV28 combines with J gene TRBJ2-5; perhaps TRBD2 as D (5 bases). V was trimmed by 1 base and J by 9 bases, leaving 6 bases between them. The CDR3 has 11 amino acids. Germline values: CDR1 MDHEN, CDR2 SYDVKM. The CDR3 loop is CASSLSRAQYF. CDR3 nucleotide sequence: TGTGCCAGCAGTTTATCGAGGGCCCAGTACTTC.

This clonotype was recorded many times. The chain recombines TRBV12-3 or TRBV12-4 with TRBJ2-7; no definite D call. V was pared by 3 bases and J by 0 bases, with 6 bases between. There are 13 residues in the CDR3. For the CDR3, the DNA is TGTGCCAGCAGTTTGGTAGACTCCTACGAGCAGTACTTC. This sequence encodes CASSLVDSYEQYF.

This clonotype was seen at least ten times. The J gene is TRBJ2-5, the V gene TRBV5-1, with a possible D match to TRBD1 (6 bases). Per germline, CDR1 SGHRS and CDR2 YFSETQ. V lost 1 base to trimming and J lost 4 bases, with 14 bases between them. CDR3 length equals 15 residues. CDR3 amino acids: CASSLYQGPSETQYF. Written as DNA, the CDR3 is TGCGCCAGCAGCTTGTATCAGGGGCCCTCAGAGACCCAGTACTTC.

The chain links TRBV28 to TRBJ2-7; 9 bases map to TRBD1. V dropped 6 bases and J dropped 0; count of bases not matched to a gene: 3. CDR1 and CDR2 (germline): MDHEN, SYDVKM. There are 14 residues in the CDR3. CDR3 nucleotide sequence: TGTGCCAGCAGAGGACAGGGGTACTCCTACGAGCAGTACTTC. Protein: CASRGQGYSYEQYF.

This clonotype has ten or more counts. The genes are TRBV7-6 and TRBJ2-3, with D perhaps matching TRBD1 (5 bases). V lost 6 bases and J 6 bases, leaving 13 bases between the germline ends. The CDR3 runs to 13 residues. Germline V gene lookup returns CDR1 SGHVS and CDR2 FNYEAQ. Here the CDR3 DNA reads TGTGCCAGCAGGCCCCAGGGCGTCGATACGCAGTATTTT. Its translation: CASRPQGVDTQYF.

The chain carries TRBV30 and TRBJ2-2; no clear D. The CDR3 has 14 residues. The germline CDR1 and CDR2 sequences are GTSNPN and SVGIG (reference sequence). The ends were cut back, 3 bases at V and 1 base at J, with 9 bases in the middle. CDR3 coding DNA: TGTGCCTGGAGCCAGAACAAGAACACCGGGGAGCTGTTTTTT. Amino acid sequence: CAWSQNKNTGELFF.

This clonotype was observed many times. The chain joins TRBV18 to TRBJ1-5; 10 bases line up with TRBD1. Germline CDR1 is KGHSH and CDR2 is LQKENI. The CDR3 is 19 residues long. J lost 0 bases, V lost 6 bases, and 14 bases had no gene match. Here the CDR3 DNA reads TGTGCCAGCTCCCTTCGGACAGGGGGGTACGACTATAGCAATCAGCCCCAGCATTTT. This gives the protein CASSLRTGGYDYSNQPQHF.